The 7 T cell receptor beta chains in this list originate from one sample, sequenced in a study of cytomegalovirus exposure and HLA in healthy donors. The PCR used 60 Vbeta and 13 Jbeta primers. Only in-frame clones appear in the TCRdb table, and some are missing; sequencing was by immunoSEQ multiplex PCR. The top ten clones hold less than 4% of a sample with about 190,000 clones, approximately 70% of them seen once. Sequenced input: PBMCs. The receptor source for this set is a woman in her twenties or thirties in good health and CMV-seropositive.

This sequence joins TRBV5-1 and TRBJ1-4; D is possibly TRBD1 (5 bases). Trimming left V 9 bases short and J 8 bases short, with 14 bases between. The V gene's germline CDR1 is SGHRS and CDR2 YFSETQ. The CDR3 runs 12 residues. For the CDR3, the DNA is TGCGCCACCTCGGACGGGGGGGAAAAACTGTTTTTT. Translating it yields CATSDGGEKLFF.

The J gene is TRBJ1-3, the V gene TRBV5-1; D is unclear. The CDR3 extends over 12 amino acids. The germline CDR1 and CDR2 sequences are SGHRS and YFSETQ. Trimming removed 0 bases at V and 5 bases at J, with 3 bases between. The CDR3: CASSLDRNTIYF. CDR3 bases: TGCGCCAGCAGCTTGGACAGAAACACCATATATTTT. Together with reference TRBV5-1 and TRBJ1-3, the CDR3 gives the full variable domain: KAGVTQTPRYLIKTRGQQVTLSCSPISGHRSVSWYQQTPGQGLQFLFEYFSETQRNKGNFPGRFSGRQFSNSRSEMNVSTLELGDSALYLCASSLDRNTIYFGEGSWLTVV.

The genes are TRBV6-1 and TRBJ2-7; 8 bases map to TRBD1. The CDR3 consists of 16 residues. After removal of 4 bases from V and 2 bases from J, the junction contained 10 bases not matched to a gene. Germline V gene data show CDR1 as MNHNS and CDR2 as SASEGT. CDR3 region: CASSAGSGTGTYEQYF. The CDR3 DNA reads as TGTGCCAGCAGTGCAGGCTCCGGGACAGGTACCTACGAGCAGTACTTC.

The CDR3 region is CASSLGRIANEQFF. The CDR3 nucleotides are TGTGCCAGCAGCTTGGGTAGGATAGCTAATGAGCAGTTCTTC. The chain links TRBV7-9 to TRBJ2-1; D remains unclear. Germline-derived CDR1 and CDR2 are SEHNR and FQNEAQ (reference sequence). Trimming pared 3 bases from V and 7 bases from J, leaving 13 bases between. This CDR3 has 14 amino acids.

The chain uses TRBV27 and TRBJ2-3; 11 bases line up with TRBD2. Germline assignment: CDR1 MNHEY and CDR2 SMNVEV (reference sequence). The V and J ends lost 10 bases and 6 bases, in that order; junction bases with no gene match: 6. This CDR3 has 13 residues. CDR3 sequence (DNA): TGTGCCACGACGGCTAGCGGGAGGGATACGCAGTATTTT. Protein product: CATTASGRDTQYF.

This clone was counted only a few times. This chain connects TRBV5-1 to TRBJ1-4; 10 bases map to TRBD1. There are 14 residues in the CDR3. CDR1 and CDR2 (germline): SGHRS, YFSETQ. V lost 4 bases to trimming and J lost 4 bases; unmatched junction nucleotides: 1. The DNA of the CDR3 is TGCGCCAGCAGCAGGACAGGGGGTAATGAAAAACTGTTTTTT. Translating gives CASSRTGGNEKLFF.

This chain uses TRBV19 with TRBJ2-7, with TRBD1 identical over 10 bases. The CDR3 runs to 17 residues. Germline CDR1 reads LNHDA; CDR2 reads SQIVND (reference sequence). V lost 5 bases, J lost 3 bases, and 13 bases stayed unmatched. In nucleotides, the CDR3 is TGTGCCAGTAGTCTCAGGACAGGGGGAGTGGGAGACTACGAGCAGTACTTC. Encoded protein: CASSLRTGGVGDYEQYF.